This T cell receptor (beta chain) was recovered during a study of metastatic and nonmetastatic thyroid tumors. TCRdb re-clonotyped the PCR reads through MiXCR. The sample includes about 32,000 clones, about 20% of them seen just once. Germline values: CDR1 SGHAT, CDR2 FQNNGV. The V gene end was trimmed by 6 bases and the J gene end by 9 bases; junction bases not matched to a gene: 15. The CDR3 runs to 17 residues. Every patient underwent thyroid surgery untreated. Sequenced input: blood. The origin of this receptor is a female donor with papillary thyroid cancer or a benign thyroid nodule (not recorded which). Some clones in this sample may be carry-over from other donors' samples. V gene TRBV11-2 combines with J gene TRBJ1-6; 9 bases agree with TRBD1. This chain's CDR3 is CASSSLDRGVRVSPLHF. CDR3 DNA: TGTGCCAGCAGTTCCCTCGACAGGGGGGTTAGGGTTTCACCCCTCCACTTT.